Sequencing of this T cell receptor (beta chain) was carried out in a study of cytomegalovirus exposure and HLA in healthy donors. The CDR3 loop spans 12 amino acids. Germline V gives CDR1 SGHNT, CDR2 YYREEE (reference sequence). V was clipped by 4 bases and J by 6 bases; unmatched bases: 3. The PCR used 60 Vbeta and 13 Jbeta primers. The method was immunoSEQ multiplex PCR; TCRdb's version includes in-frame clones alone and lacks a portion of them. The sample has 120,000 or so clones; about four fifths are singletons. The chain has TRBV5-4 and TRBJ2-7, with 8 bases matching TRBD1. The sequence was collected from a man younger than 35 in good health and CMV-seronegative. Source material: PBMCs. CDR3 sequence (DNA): TGTGCCAGCAGCCTCGGACAGGGCGAGCAGTACTTC. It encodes CASSLGQGEQYF.